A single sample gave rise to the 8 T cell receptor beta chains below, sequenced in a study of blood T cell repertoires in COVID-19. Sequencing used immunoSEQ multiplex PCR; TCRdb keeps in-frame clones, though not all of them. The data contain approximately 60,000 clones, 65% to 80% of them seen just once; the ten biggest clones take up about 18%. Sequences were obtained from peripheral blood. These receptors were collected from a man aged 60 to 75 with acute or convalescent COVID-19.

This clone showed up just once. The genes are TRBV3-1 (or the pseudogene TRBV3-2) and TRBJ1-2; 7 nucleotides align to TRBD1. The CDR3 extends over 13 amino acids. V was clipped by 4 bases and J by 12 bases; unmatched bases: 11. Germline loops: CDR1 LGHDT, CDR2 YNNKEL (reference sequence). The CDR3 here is CASSLTPQGEDTF. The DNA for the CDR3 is TGTGCCAGCAGCCTAACCCCCCAGGGGGAGGACACCTTC.

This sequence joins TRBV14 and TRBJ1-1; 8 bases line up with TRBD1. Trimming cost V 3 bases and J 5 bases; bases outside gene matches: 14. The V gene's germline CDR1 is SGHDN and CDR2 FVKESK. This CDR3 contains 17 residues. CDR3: CASSQIFRTGRRTEAFF. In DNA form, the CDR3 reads TGTGCCAGCAGCCAGATTTTTCGGACAGGGAGGAGAACTGAAGCTTTCTTT. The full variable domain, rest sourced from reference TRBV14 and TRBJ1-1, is EAGVTQFPSHSVIEKGQTVTLRCDPISGHDNLYWYRRVMGKEIKFLLHFVKESKQDESGMPNNRFLAERTGGTYSTLKVQPAELEDSGVYFCASSQIFRTGRRTEAFFGQGTRLTVV.

This chain's CDR3 is CASSFGQGFRNEQFF. CDR3 DNA: TGTGCCAGCAGTTTTGGACAGGGGTTCCGCAATGAGCAGTTCTTC. V usage is TRBV6-5 and J usage is TRBJ2-1; 9 bases align to TRBD1. V gave up 4 bases and J gave up 6 bases; unmatched junction bases: 7. This CDR3 is 15 amino acids long. The germline CDR1 and CDR2 sequences are MNHEY and SVGAGI.

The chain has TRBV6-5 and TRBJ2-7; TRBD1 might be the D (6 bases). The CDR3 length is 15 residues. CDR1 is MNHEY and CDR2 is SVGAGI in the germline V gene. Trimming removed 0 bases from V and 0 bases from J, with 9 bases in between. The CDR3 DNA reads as TGTGCCAGCAGTTACTCGGGGGCCAACTCCTACGAGCAGTACTTC. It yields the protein CASSYSGANSYEQYF.

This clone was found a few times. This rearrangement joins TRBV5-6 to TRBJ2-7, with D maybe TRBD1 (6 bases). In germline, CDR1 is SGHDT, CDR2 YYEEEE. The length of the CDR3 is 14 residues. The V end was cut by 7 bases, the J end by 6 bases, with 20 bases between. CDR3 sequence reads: CASQVFAGVLEQYF. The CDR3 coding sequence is TGTGCCAGCCAAGTCTTCGCAGGGGTGCTCGAGCAGTACTTC.

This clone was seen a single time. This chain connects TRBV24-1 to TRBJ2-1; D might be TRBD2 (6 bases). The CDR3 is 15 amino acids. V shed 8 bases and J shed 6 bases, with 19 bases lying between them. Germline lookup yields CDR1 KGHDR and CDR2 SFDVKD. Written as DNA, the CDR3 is TGTGCCACCAACGATAAATCAGGGAGGATCAATGAGCAGTTCTTC. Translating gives CATNDKSGRINEQFF.

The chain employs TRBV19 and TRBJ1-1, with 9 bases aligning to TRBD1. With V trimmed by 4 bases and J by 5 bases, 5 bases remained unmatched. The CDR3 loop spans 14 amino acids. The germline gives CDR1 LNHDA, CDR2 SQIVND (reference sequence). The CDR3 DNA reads TGTGCCAGTAGTACACAGGGGGCTGGGACTGAAGCTTTCTTT. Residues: CASSTQGAGTEAFF.

As DNA, the CDR3 is TGTGCCATCAGTAAAGGGACACAACTTTATAATTCACCCCTCCACTTT. Protein: CAISKGTQLYNSPLHF. The chain links TRBV10-3 to TRBJ1-6; weak D call: TRBD1 (6 bases). The V gene's germline CDR1 is ENHRY and CDR2 SYGVKD. V lost 5 bases and J 4 bases, leaving 15 bases between the germline ends. There are 16 residues in the CDR3.